Presented here are 2 T cell receptor beta chains from one specimen sequenced in a study of T cell repertoires in cytomegalovirus infection. Via MiXCR, TCRdb re-called the reads, giving one row per CDR3 protein. Of fewer than 300,000 distinct CDR3 sequences listed, 20% to 30% are singletons. Material: PBMCs. The receptors were sampled from a human donor in good health (CMV status not recorded). Some clones in this sample may be carry-over from other donors' samples.

This clonotype has more than one count but fewer than ten. The V call is TRBV12-3 or TRBV12-4, the J call TRBJ1-5; D gene uncertain. The CDR3 runs 15 residues. The V end lost 7 bases, the J end lost 3 bases, and 16 bases lay between the germline ends. The CDR3 reads CASTRGRTNNQPQHF. Written as DNA, the CDR3 is TGTGCCAGCACCCGCGGACGGACTAACAATCAGCCCCAGCATTTT.

This clonotype has at least ten counts. The V call is TRBV28, the J call TRBJ1-5; tentatively, D is TRBD1 (5 bases). There are 13 residues in the CDR3. V was cut by 7 bases and J by 6 bases, with 13 bases left in between. CDR1 and CDR2 from the germline V gene are MDHEN and SYDVKM. In DNA form, the CDR3 reads TGTGCCAGCAACAGGTTTACGGGTCAGCCCCAGCATTTT. Translation: CASNRFTGQPQHF.